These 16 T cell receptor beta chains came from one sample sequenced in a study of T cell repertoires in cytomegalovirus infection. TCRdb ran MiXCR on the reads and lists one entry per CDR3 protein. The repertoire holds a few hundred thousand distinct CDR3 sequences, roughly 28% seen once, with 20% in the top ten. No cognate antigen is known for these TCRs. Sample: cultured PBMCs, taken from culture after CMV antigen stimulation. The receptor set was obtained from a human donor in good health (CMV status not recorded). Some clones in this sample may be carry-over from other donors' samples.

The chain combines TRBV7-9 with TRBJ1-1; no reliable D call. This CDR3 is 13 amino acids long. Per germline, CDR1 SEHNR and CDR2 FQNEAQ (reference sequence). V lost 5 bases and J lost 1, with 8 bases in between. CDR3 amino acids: CASSREGNTEAFF. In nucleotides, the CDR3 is TGTGCCAGCAGCAGGGAGGGGAACACTGAAGCTTTCTTT.

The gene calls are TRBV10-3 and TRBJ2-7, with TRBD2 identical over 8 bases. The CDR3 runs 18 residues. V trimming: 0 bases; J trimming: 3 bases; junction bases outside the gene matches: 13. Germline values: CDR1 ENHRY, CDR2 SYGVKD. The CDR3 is CAISESSLRAGGLYEQYF. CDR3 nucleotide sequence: TGTGCCATCAGTGAGTCGAGTTTGAGGGCGGGAGGTCTCTACGAGCAGTACTTC.

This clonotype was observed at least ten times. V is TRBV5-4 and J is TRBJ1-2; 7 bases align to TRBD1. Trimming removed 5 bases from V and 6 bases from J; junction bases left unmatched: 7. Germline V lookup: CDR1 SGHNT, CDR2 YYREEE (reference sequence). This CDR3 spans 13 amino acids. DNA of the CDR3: TGTGCCAGCAGACCCACAGGGGAAGATGGCTACACCTTC. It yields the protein CASRPTGEDGYTF. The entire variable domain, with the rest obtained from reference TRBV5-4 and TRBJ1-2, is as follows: ETGVTQSPTHLIKTRGQQVTLRCSSQSGHNTVSWYQQALGQGPQFIFQYYREEENGRGNFPPRFSGLQFPNYSSELNVNALELDDSALYLCASRPTGEDGYTFGSGTRLTVV.

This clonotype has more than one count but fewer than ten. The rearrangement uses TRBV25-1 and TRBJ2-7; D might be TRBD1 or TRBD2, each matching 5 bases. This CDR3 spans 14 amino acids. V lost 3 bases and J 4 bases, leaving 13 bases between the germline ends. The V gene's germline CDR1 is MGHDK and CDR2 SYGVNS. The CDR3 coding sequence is TGTGCCAGCAGTGAGGGACCCCTTACTTACGAGCAGTACTTC. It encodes CASSEGPLTYEQYF.

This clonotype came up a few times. CDR3: CASSLPGPRAYEQYF. The CDR3 DNA reads TGTGCCAGCAGCCTGCCGGGACCGAGAGCCTACGAGCAGTACTTC. The chain has TRBV5-6 and TRBJ2-7; D may be TRBD1 or TRBD2 (5 bases each). The CDR3 is made up of 15 amino acids. Germline V CDR1 and CDR2: SGHDT, YYEEEE. V was clipped by 4 bases and J by 2 bases, with 16 bases between them.

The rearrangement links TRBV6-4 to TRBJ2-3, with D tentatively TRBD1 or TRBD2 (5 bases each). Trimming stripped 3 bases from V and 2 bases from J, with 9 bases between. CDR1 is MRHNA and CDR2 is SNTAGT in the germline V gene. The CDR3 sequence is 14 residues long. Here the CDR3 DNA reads TGTGCCAGCAGTGAAGGGGACGACACAGATACGCAGTATTTT. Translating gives CASSEGDDTDTQYF.

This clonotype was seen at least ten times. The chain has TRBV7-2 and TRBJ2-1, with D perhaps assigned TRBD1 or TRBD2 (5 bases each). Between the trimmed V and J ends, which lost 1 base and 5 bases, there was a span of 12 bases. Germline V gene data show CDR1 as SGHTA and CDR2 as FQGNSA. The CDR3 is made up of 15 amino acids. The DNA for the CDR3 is TGTGCCAGCAGCTTAGATTCGGGGCCCCACAATGAGCAGTTCTTC. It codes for CASSLDSGPHNEQFF.

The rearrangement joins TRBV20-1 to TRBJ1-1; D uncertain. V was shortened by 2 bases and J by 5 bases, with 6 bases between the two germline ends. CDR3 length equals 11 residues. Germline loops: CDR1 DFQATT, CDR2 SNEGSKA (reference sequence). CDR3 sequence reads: CSARRDTEAFF. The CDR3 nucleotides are TGCAGTGCTAGACGGGATACTGAAGCTTTCTTT.

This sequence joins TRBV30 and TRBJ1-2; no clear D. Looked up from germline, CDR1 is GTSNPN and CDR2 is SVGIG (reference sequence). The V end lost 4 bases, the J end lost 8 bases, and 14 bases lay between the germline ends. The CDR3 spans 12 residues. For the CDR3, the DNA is TGTGCCTGGACCCCTAGACCCGCCGGCTACACCTTC. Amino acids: CAWTPRPAGYTF.

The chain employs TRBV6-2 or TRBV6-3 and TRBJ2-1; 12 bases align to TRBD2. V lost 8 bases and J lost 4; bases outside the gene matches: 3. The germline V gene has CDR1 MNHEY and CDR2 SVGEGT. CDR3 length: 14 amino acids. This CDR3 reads CASAGTSGYNEQFF. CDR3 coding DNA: TGTGCCAGCGCCGGGACTAGCGGGTACAATGAGCAGTTCTTC.

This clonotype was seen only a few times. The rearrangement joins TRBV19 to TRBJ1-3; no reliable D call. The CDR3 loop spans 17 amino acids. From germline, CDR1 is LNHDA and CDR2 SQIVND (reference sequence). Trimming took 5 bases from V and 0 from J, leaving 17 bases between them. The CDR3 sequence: CASSPFPPGTSGNTIYF. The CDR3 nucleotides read TGTGCCAGTAGTCCCTTCCCTCCCGGCACCTCTGGAAACACCATATATTTT.

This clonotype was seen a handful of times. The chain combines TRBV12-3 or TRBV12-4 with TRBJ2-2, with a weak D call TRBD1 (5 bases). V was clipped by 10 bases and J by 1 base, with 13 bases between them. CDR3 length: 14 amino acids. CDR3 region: CATRLRGNTGELFF. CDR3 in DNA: TGTGCCACCAGATTAAGGGGGAACACCGGGGAGCTGTTTTTT.

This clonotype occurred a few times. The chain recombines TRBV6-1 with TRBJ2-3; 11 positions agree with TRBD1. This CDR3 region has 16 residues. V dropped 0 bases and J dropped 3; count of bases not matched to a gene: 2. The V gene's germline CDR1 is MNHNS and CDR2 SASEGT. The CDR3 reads CASSEADRGLTDTQYF. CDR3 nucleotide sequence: TGTGCCAGCAGTGAAGCGGACAGGGGGCTTACAGATACGCAGTATTTT.

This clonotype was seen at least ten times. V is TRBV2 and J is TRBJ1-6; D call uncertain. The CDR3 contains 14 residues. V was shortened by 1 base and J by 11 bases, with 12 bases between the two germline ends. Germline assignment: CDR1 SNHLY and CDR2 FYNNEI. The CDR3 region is CASSEVGMAAPLHF. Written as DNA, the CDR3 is TGTGCCAGCAGTGAAGTAGGTATGGCGGCACCCCTCCACTTT.

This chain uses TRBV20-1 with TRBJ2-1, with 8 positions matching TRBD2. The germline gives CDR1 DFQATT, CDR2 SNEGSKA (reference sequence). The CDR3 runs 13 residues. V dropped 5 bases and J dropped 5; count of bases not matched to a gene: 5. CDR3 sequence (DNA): TGCAGTGCTGCCTCAGCGGGGGACAATGAGCAGTTCTTC. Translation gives CSAASAGDNEQFF.

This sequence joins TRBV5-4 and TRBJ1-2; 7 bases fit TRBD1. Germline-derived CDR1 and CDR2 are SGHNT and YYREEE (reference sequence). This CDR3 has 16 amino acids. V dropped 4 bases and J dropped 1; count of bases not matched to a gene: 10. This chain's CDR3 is CASSAAADRSNYGYTF. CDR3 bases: TGTGCCAGCAGCGCGGCCGCGGACAGGAGTAACTATGGCTACACCTTC.